The 21 T cell receptor beta chains below were found in one sample sequenced in a study of read filtering for tumor transcriptome and immune sequencing. Molecular barcoded adaptors covering alpha/delta and beta/gamma chains were used on roughly 400 ng RNA. TCRdb used MiXCR to reprocess the reads, holding one entry per CDR3 protein. Of about 38,000 distinct CDR3 sequences in the sample, 13% to 15% were seen once. Source material: a population of CD138-negative cells sorted from bone marrow. All receptors derive from a donor over 35 with multiple myeloma.

Notes on this clonotype: Possible read error: a much larger clone is one base away. J is TRBJ2-7 and V is TRBV7-2; TRBD2 aligns across 7 bases. J gave up 6 bases and V 5 bases, and 4 bases lay outside the gene matches. The germline CDR1 and CDR2 sequences are SGHTA and FQGNSA. This CDR3 is built from 12 residues. The CDR3 loop reads CASSRGRGEQYF. In DNA, the CDR3 is TGTGCCAGCAGCCGAGGGAGGGGCGAGCAGTACTTC. The variable domain in full, with the rest retrieved from reference TRBV7-2 and TRBJ2-7, is GAGVSQSPSNKVTEKGKDVELRCDPISGHTALYWYRQSLGQGLEFLIYFQGNSAPDKSGLPSDRFSAERTGGSVSTLTIQRTQQEDSAVYLCASSRGRGEQYFGPGTRLTVT.

This clonotype was counted ten times or more. The V call is TRBV29-1, the J call TRBJ2-7; D call uncertain. The ends were cut back, 2 bases at V and 3 bases at J, with 5 bases in the middle. Germline CDR1 is SQVTM and CDR2 is ANQGSEA. This CDR3 comprises 11 residues. The CDR3 coding sequence is TGCAGCGTTGAATTGCACTACGAGCAGTACTTC. The encoded protein is CSVELHYEQYF.

This clonotype was seen repeatedly, ten times or more. The gene calls are TRBV7-9 and TRBJ1-2; TRBD1 agrees at 8 bases. Germline CDR1 and CDR2: SEHNR and FQNEAQ (reference sequence). This CDR3 is built from 13 residues. Trimming cost V 0 bases and J 13 bases; bases outside gene matches: 7. CDR3: CASSLAMAGGGTF. The CDR3, as DNA: TGTGCCAGCAGCTTAGCGATGGCAGGGGGCGGCACCTTC.

This clonotype has only a few counts. This sequence joins TRBV6-5 and TRBJ1-1; 8 bases map to TRBD1. Germline V gene data show CDR1 as MNHEY and CDR2 as SVGAGI. V lost 10 bases to trimming and J lost 4 bases; unmatched junction nucleotides: 8. CDR3 length: 13 residues. This CDR3 is CATLGQGSTEAFF. The CDR3 DNA sequence: TGTGCCACCCTAGGACAGGGAAGCACTGAAGCTTTCTTT.

Of note for this clonotype: Just one base apart from a much larger clone, this may be a read error. The CDR3: CASSLAYGGQINYCYTF. The CDR3 DNA follows: TGTGCCAGCAGCTTAGCCTACGGGGGACAGATCAACTATTGCTACACCTTC. The chain carries TRBV7-9 and TRBJ1-2; TRBD1 matches at 7 bases. The germline CDR1 and CDR2 sequences are SEHNR and FQNEAQ (reference sequence). The CDR3 length is 17 residues.

This clonotype has only a few counts. A much larger clone is a single base away; this may be a read error. The gene calls are TRBV5-1 and TRBJ1-1; D possibly corresponds to TRBD1 (5 bases). The CDR3 is 13 residues long. The V gene's germline CDR1 is SGHRS and CDR2 YFSETQ. Here the CDR3 DNA reads TGCGCCAGCAGGCCAGGGCCGAACACTGAAGCTTGCTTT. Translation: CASRPGPNTEACF.

This clonotype was detected ten times or more. This rearrangement joins TRBV10-3 to TRBJ1-1, with D unresolved. The CDR3 has 11 amino acids. V lost 5 bases and J 7 bases, leaving 8 bases between the germline ends. Germline CDR1 reads ENHRY; CDR2 reads SYGVKD. CDR3 protein: CAISRESEAFF. For the CDR3, the DNA is TGTGCCATCAGTAGGGAGAGTGAAGCTTTCTTT.

This clonotype was counted many times. J is TRBJ2-5 and V is TRBV5-6; D may match TRBD1 or TRBD2 (5 bases each). The CDR3 is made up of 11 amino acids. The V and J ends lost 6 bases and 4 bases respectively, with 7 bases between them. The germline V gene has CDR1 SGHDT and CDR2 YYEEEE. CDR3 nucleotide sequence: TGTGCCAGCACCGGGGCAGAGACCCAGTACTTC. It encodes CASTGAETQYF.

This clonotype was observed at least ten times. The chain joins TRBV7-9 to TRBJ2-3; 8 bases are a match to TRBD2. Trimming cost V 4 bases and J 5 bases; bases outside gene matches: 14. Germline lookup yields CDR1 SEHNR and CDR2 FQNEAQ (reference sequence). There are 17 residues in the CDR3. The CDR3 here is CASSSPSGSGIVDTQYF. CDR3 sequence (DNA): TGTGCCAGCAGCTCCCCCTCGGGTAGCGGGATTGTAGATACGCAGTATTTT.

This clonotype has ten or more counts. V is TRBV5-1 and J is TRBJ1-4, with D perhaps TRBD1 (5 bases). CDR3 size: 15 residues. CDR1 is SGHRS, CDR2 YFSETQ, per germline. V lost 2 bases and J 7 bases, leaving 15 bases between the germline ends. Here the CDR3 DNA reads TGCGCCAGCAGCTTTGAGGGGCGTGGATTTGAAAAACTGTTTTTT. Encoded protein: CASSFEGRGFEKLFF.

Note on this clonotype: Since a much larger clone is just one base distant, this may be a read error. The chain is built from TRBV5-1 and TRBJ1-1; TRBD1 matches 10 bases. CDR3 length: 17 amino acids. V was clipped by 4 bases and J by 4 bases; unmatched bases: 13. From germline, CDR1 is SGHRS and CDR2 YFSETQ. The CDR3 protein is CASSTRQGALGGTEAFF. The CDR3 region has the DNA TGCGCCAGCAGCACACGACAGGGGGCGCTTGGGGGCACTGAAGCTTTCTTT.

The genes are TRBV7-9 and TRBJ2-5; tentatively, D is TRBD2 (6 bases). Looked up from germline, CDR1 is SEHNR and CDR2 is FQNEAQ (reference sequence). CDR3 length: 13 amino acids. V shed 4 bases and J shed 9 bases, with 15 bases lying between them. CDR3 nucleotide sequence: TGTGCCAGCAGCTCCGATGGACGCGGGGCCCAGTACTTC. Protein sequence: CASSSDGRGAQYF.

This clonotype came up many times. The V gene is TRBV6-1, the J gene TRBJ2-3; TRBD1 matches 8 bases. The CDR3 has 14 residues. From germline, CDR1 is MNHNS and CDR2 SASEGT. The trim removed 6 bases at V and 3 bases at J, leaving 5 bases unmatched. The CDR3 DNA sequence: TGTGCCAGCAGGACCAGGGGGCGGACAGATACGCAGTATTTT. It encodes CASRTRGRTDTQYF.

This clonotype counts as medium-sized. This chain uses TRBV7-3 with TRBJ2-1; TRBD2 matches 12 bases. This CDR3 is built from 15 residues. Trimming at V came to 5 bases and at J to 6 bases, leaving 5 bases not matched to a gene. CDR1 and CDR2 (germline): SGHTA, FQGTGA. CDR3 region: CASSLLAGGRNEQFF. For the CDR3, the DNA is TGTGCCAGCAGCCTTCTAGCGGGGGGGCGCAATGAGCAGTTCTTC.

This clonotype was seen many times. The chain has TRBV4-1 and TRBJ1-5; TRBD1 might be the D (6 bases). Germline values: CDR1 MGHRA, CDR2 YSYEKL. Trimming shortened V by 4 bases and J by 1 base, and 17 bases separated the two germline ends. The CDR3 totals 17 residues. The CDR3 sequence is CASSPSSGAWSNQPQHF. CDR3 sequence (DNA): TGCGCCAGCAGCCCATCGTCAGGGGCATGGAGCAATCAGCCCCAGCATTTT.

This clonotype was found a few times. The chain combines TRBV6-2 or TRBV6-3 with TRBJ1-5, with D possibly matching TRBD1 (6 bases). CDR1 is MNHEY and CDR2 is SVGEGT in the germline V gene. Trimming pared 6 bases from V and 7 bases from J, leaving 16 bases between. This CDR3 is built from 14 residues. For the CDR3, the DNA is TGTGCCAGCAGCTCCAAGGGGGGGATACAGCCCCAGCATTTT. Translating it yields CASSSKGGIQPQHF.

The chain is built from TRBV12-3 or TRBV12-4 and TRBJ1-5, with TRBD1 matching 9 bases. V shed 3 bases and J 1 base; nucleotides not matched to a gene: 7. This CDR3 is 17 amino acids long. Here the CDR3 reads CASSFGTGSSSNQPQHF. CDR3 nucleotides: TGTGCCAGCAGTTTTGGGACAGGGAGTTCGAGCAATCAGCCCCAGCATTTT.

This clonotype was recorded many times. The rearrangement joins TRBV6-2 or TRBV6-3 to TRBJ2-1, with D possibly matching TRBD2 (5 bases). The CDR3 is 13 residues long. Germline CDR1 and CDR2: MNHEY and SVGEGT. Between the trimmed V and J ends, which lost 6 bases and 4 bases, there was a span of 10 bases. In DNA form, the CDR3 reads TGTGCCAGCAGCGTCCGGGATTACAATGAGCAGTTCTTC. Translated: CASSVRDYNEQFF.

This clonotype was counted a few times. This may stem from a read error, because a much larger clone lies one nucleotide away. The V gene is TRBV6-5, the J gene TRBJ2-7; D might be TRBD2 (7 bases). This CDR3 is built from 19 residues. Germline CDR1 is MNHEY and CDR2 is SVGAGI. Trimming pared 2 bases from V and 2 bases from J, leaving 25 bases between. CDR3 region: CASSYSSPAGAAEAYEQYF. The CDR3, as DNA: TGTGCCAGCAGTTACAGCTCGCCGGCGGGGGCAGCTGAAGCCTACGAGCAGTACTTC.

In its sample, this clonotype was seen many times. This chain uses TRBV27 with TRBJ1-1; TRBD1 matches 7 bases. This CDR3 comprises 15 residues. CDR1 and CDR2 from the germline V gene are MNHEY and SMNVEV (reference sequence). Trimming cost V 3 bases and J 0 bases; bases outside gene matches: 4. The CDR3 DNA reads as TGTGCCAGCAGTTTCAGGGGGATCGTGAACACTGAAGCTTTCTTT. Its translation: CASSFRGIVNTEAFF.

This clonotype showed up many times. The genes are TRBV11-2 and TRBJ1-1; 8 bases are a match to TRBD1. This CDR3 contains 14 residues. Trimming took 7 bases from V and 5 from J; bases not matched to a gene: 9. Germline assignment: CDR1 SGHAT and CDR2 FQNNGV. CDR3 nucleotide sequence: TGTGCCAGCACCCTGGACAGGGTAAGGACTGAAGCTTTCTTT. As protein: CASTLDRVRTEAFF.